The 4 T cell receptor beta chains given below trace back to one sample, sequenced in a study of cytomegalovirus exposure and HLA in healthy donors. The PCR used 60 Vbeta and 13 Jbeta primers. Profiling relied on immunoSEQ multiplex PCR, and the TCRdb table lists in-frame clones only, not all of them. The table shows 150,000 to 180,000 clones, with over 70% occurring only once. Source material: PBMCs. The source is a man younger than 40 in good health and CMV-seronegative.

In its sample, this clone was seen once. This rearrangement joins TRBV28 to TRBJ1-2; D ambiguous. With 7 bases removed from V and 4 bases from J, the gap between germline ends came to 19 bases. The CDR3 consists of 15 residues. The germline CDR1 and CDR2 sequences are MDHEN and SYDVKM. The CDR3 DNA reads TGTGCCAGCAATTCTAGAGTAGTCCTGGGCTATGGCTACACCTTC. Protein: CASNSRVVLGYGYTF.

As to this clone: Distinct nucleotide sequences in the sample also encode this CDR3. The chain recombines TRBV5-1 with TRBJ1-4; D not resolved. Trimming took off 3 bases at V and 0 bases at J, with 6 bases between the two ends. The germline V gene encodes CDR1 SGHRS and CDR2 YFSETQ. The CDR3 contains 14 residues. As DNA, the CDR3 is TGCGCCAGCAGCTCCGGGGCAACTAATGAAAAACTGTTTTTT. This gives the protein CASSSGATNEKLFF. The whole variable domain, remainder taken from reference TRBV5-1 and TRBJ1-4, is KAGVTQTPRYLIKTRGQQVTLSCSPISGHRSVSWYQQTPGQGLQFLFEYFSETQRNKGNFPGRFSGRQFSNSRSEMNVSTLELGDSALYLCASSSGATNEKLFFGSGTQLSVL.

The chain uses TRBV5-5 and TRBJ1-2, with TRBD1 matching 8 bases. CDR3 length equals 13 residues. Trimming at V came to 4 bases and at J to 3 bases, leaving 2 bases not matched to a gene. Germline CDR1 reads SGHKS; CDR2 reads YYEKEE (reference sequence). This CDR3 reads CASSLQGDYGYTF. CDR3 nucleotides: TGTGCCAGCAGCCTACAGGGGGACTATGGCTACACCTTC.

The chain has TRBV15 and TRBJ1-2; 7 bases fit TRBD1. The CDR3 is made up of 16 amino acids. Germline loops: CDR1 LNHNV, CDR2 YYDKDF (reference sequence). V was clipped by 4 bases and J by 8 bases; unmatched bases: 16. The DNA for the CDR3 is TGTGCCACCAGCACCGGTGACAGGGCCCCATCGGACGGCTACACCTTC. Translation: CATSTGDRAPSDGYTF.